Listed below are T cell receptor beta chains from one sample, sequenced in a study of graft-versus-host responses after intestinal transplantation. For these receptors, no antigen is known. TCRdb's table, derived via immunoSEQ multiplex PCR, lists solely in-frame clones and lacks some. The sample lists about 130,000 clones; roughly 92% were seen once. The material was unstimulated CD4+ T cells sorted from spleen or lymph node cells, obtained before intestinal transplant. The receptors were sampled from a human donor who received an intestinal transplant. Both conserved end residues are part of each CDR3. The D gene is left open where the match is weak. Size values are once, few and many counts, or a class for expanded clones, and some rows have none.

v_call	d_call	j_call	clone_size	cdr3_nt	cdr3_aa
TRBV6-1	TRBD1	TRBJ1-2	-	TGTGCCAGCAGTGAAGTCTGGGTAGGGACAGGGGGTGGCTACACCTTC	CASSEVWVGTGGGYTF
TRBV30	TRBD2	TRBJ2-1	-	TGTGCCTGGAGTGTGGGAGCGGGGGGGCCAATCAATGAGCAGTTCTTC	CAWSVGAGGPINEQFF
TRBV5-4	TRBD2	TRBJ2-3	-	TGTGCCAGCAGCGCGGAGACTAGCCATACGCAGTATTTT	CASSAETSHTQYF
TRBV7-9	-	TRBJ1-2	once	TGTGCCAGCAGTTTAGCGGGCCACTATGGCTACACCTTC	CASSLAGHYGYTF
TRBV6-5	-	TRBJ1-2	-	TGTGGAGAGCCTAACTATGGCTACACCTTC	CGEPNYGYTF
TRBV5-1	-	TRBJ1-2	few	TGCGCCAGCAGCTTGGGGGGGGACTATGGCTACACCTTC	CASSLGGDYGYTF
TRBV25-1	-	TRBJ2-4	-	TGTGCCAGCAGTGAACCCGGTGGGGTTAACATTCAGTACTTC	CASSEPGGVNIQYF
TRBV5-1	TRBD2	TRBJ2-1	-	TGCGCCAGCTTGGGTCCCTCCTTAGCGGGGGGGAGGAATGAGCAGTTCTTC	CASLGPSLAGGRNEQFF
TRBV12-2	-	TRBJ1-6	-	TGTGCAAGTCGCTTGACCGGGACAGACAATTCACCCCTCCACTTT	CASRLTGTDNSPLHF
TRBV19	TRBD1	TRBJ1-3	-	TGTGCCAGTAGCGATACGGACAGGGGGCCTGGAAACACCATATATTTT	CASSDTDRGPGNTIYF
TRBV12-5	-	TRBJ1-2	-	TGTGCTAGTGGTTCTGACAGAGTCGACTATGGCTACACCTTC	CASGSDRVDYGYTF
TRBV7-8	TRBD2	TRBJ2-3	-	TGTGCCAGCAGCATATCTAGCGGGGGGACTAGCACAGATACGCAGTATTTT	CASSISSGGTSTDTQYF
TRBV6-1	-	TRBJ1-2	-	TGTGCCAGCAGTGAATACCTAGGTGGGGGCTACACCTTC	CASSEYLGGGYTF
TRBV6-1	-	TRBJ1-2	-	TGTGCCAGCAGTGAGGGAATTTGGTATGGCTACACCTTC	CASSEGIWYGYTF
TRBV5-1	-	TRBJ2-2	-	TGCGCCAGCAGCTTGACTCCCCCCCCCGGGGGTGACGGGGAGCTGTTTTTT	CASSLTPPPGGDGELFF
TRBV6-5	-	TRBJ1-2	once	TGTGCCAGCAGTTACCCGGGATTTTTTGGCTACACCTTC	CASSYPGFFGYTF
TRBV11-2	-	TRBJ2-3	-	TGTGCCAGCAGCGCCGGCAGGACAGATACGCAGTATTTT	CASSAGRTDTQYF
TRBV9	TRBD2	TRBJ2-5	-	TGTGCCAGCAGCGTCCGAGGACTAGCGGGGGAAGAGACCCAGTACTTC	CASSVRGLAGEETQYF
TRBV6-5	-	TRBJ1-2	-	TGTGCCAGCAGTTCGGACGTCATCTATGGCTACACCTTC	CASSSDVIYGYTF
TRBV5-5	-	TRBJ2-2	-	TGTGCCAGCAGCTTGAGGAGGGCCCGGATTAACACCGGGGAGCTGTTTTTT	CASSLRRARINTGELFF
TRBV13	-	TRBJ2-1	-	TGTGCCAGCAGCACACTTTTGACGGGCTCCTACAATGAGCAGTTCTTC	CASSTLLTGSYNEQFF
TRBV2	-	TRBJ2-5	-	TGTGCCAGCAGTAAACAGGGGAGGGAGACCCAGTACTTC	CASSKQGRETQYF
TRBV5-1	-	TRBJ2-1	few	TGCGCCAGCAGCGGTCAGGGACAGCAGTTCTTC	CASSGQGQQFF
TRBV27	-	TRBJ1-5	-	TGTGCCAGCACTCCTAGAGGGGGACTCAATCAGCCCCAGCATTTT	CASTPRGGLNQPQHF
TRBV27	-	TRBJ1-2	-	TGTGCCAGCAGTTTGACAGGTGGGGACTACACCTTC	CASSLTGGDYTF
TRBV11-2	-	TRBJ1-5	-	TGTGCCAGCAGCCGGACTGATAGCAATCAGCCCCAGCATTTT	CASSRTDSNQPQHF
TRBV5-1	-	TRBJ1-1	-	TGCGCCAGCAGCTTGGGCTGGGACACTGAAGCTTTCTTT	CASSLGWDTEAFF
TRBV7-8	-	TRBJ1-2	-	TGTGCCAGCAGCTTAGTCAGGGGAGGAGATGGCTACACCTTC	CASSLVRGGDGYTF
TRBV4-1	-	TRBJ1-6	-	TGCGCCAGCAGCCGCTTTGTGACGGTAGATAATTCACCCCTCCACTTT	CASSRFVTVDNSPLHF
TRBV4-1	-	TRBJ2-7	-	TGCGCCAGCAGCCAAGATCGGCAGTACTCCTACGAGCAGTACTTC	CASSQDRQYSYEQYF
TRBV5-6	TRBD2	TRBJ2-1	-	TGTGCCAGCTCCTCGTACCGAGCGGGGATAAATGAGCAGTTCTTC	CASSSYRAGINEQFF
TRBV5-1	-	TRBJ1-5	-	TGCGCCAGCAGCTTGGGGCAGAACGAGCCCCAGCATTTT	CASSLGQNEPQHF
TRBV19	-	TRBJ1-2	-	TGTGCCAGTAGTATTCTCGGGGCCTTCTATGGCTACACCTTC	CASSILGAFYGYTF
TRBV14	-	TRBJ1-4	-	TGTGCCAGCAGCCTGGGGGAAGGGAGTTTAAAACTGTTTTTT	CASSLGEGSLKLFF
TRBV10-3	TRBD2	TRBJ2-3	-	TGTGCCATCAGTCAACTAGCGGGGGTGAGTGTAGATACGCAGTATTTT	CAISQLAGVSVDTQYF
TRBV5-4	TRBD2	TRBJ2-5	-	TGTGCCAGCAGCCAGCCGGGACTAGCGGGGAGACAAGAGACCCAGTACTTC	CASSQPGLAGRQETQYF
TRBV7-3	TRBD2	TRBJ2-3	-	TGTGCCAGCAGCTTAACAGCGGGGGGAGATACGCAGTATTTT	CASSLTAGGDTQYF
TRBV2	-	TRBJ2-1	-	TGTGCCAGCAGTGAAGGCCAGGGGACCTACAATGAGCAGTTCTTC	CASSEGQGTYNEQFF
TRBV18	-	TRBJ2-7	-	TGTGCCAGCTCACCGCCCGGAAACTTGTGGGGGCAGTACTTC	CASSPPGNLWGQYF